This T cell receptor (beta chain) was identified in a study of regulatory T cells in long-lasting Graves disease. V lost 0 bases and J lost 6, with 5 bases in between. Germline V gene data show CDR1 as SGHTA and CDR2 as FQGNSA. CDR3 length: 13 amino acids. This clonotype was seen many times. What it binds is unknown. With iRepertoire HTBI primers and Arm-PCR of CDR3 regions, TCR beta libraries were built. TCRdb re-analysed the multiplex PCR reads in MiXCR, keeping a single row per CDR3 protein. The sample carries a few hundred thousand distinct CDR3 sequences, over 14% recorded once. Notes on the study in general: Shared public clonotypes totalled some 2,500 in persistent patients, compared with 966 in new patients.

Time point of the sample: newly diagnosed GD, antithyroid drugs for less than 3 months. After RNA was extracted from PBMCs, the TCR library was made from it. These data were also reused for a study on T cells in Graves' hyperthyroidism and ophthalmopathy. In that study: Appearing also in blood were most of the thyroid clonotypes expanded above 0.001. Ophthalmopathy cases were set apart from stable hyperthyroidism by a 13 V-J model.

This sequence originates from a middle-aged woman with Graves disease. This specimen was peripheral blood mononuclear cells (PBMCs), taken at new diagnosis, from a patient treated with antithyroid drugs. The chain uses TRBV7-2 and TRBJ2-2; D gene ambiguous. CDR3 coding DNA: TGTGCCAGCAGCTTAGCTCTTCCCGGGGAGCTGTTTTTT. Translation gives CASSLALPGELFF.